Presented here are 24 T cell receptor beta chains from one specimen sequenced in a study of blood T cell repertoires in COVID-19. Here immunoSEQ multiplex PCR was the method, and the copy in TCRdb shows in-frame clones only, minus some. This sample has 150,000 or so clones, with roughly 84% found just once. The sequencing input was PBMCs or T cells enriched from blood (not recorded which). Receptors originate from a woman between 45 and 65 years old who had been exposed to COVID-19.

CDR3 region: CASSGGQGGSPLHF. The CDR3 region has the DNA TGTGCCAGCAGCGGGGGACAGGGGGGTTCACCCCTCCACTTT. The chain has TRBV7-8 and TRBJ1-6, with 11 bases matching TRBD1. The CDR3 totals 14 residues. CDR1 SGHVS and CDR2 FQNEAQ come from the germline V gene. Trimming at V came to 5 bases and at J to 9 bases, leaving 3 bases not matched to a gene.

The chain uses TRBV5-1 and TRBJ2-1; D ambiguous. The germline V and J ends were trimmed by 0 bases and 6 bases, with 10 bases remaining between them. Per germline, CDR1 SGHRS and CDR2 YFSETQ. This CDR3 contains 14 residues. The CDR3 sequence: CASSLEPPPNEQFF. CDR3 in DNA: TGCGCCAGCAGCTTGGAGCCACCCCCCAATGAGCAGTTCTTC. Drawing the rest from reference TRBV5-1 and TRBJ2-1, the complete variable domain is KAGVTQTPRYLIKTRGQQVTLSCSPISGHRSVSWYQQTPGQGLQFLFEYFSETQRNKGNFPGRFSGRQFSNSRSEMNVSTLELGDSALYLCASSLEPPPNEQFFGPGTRLTVL.

The V and J genes are TRBV5-4 and TRBJ1-2, with D possibly TRBD1 on 5 matching bases. The CDR3 contains 14 residues. V gave up 0 bases and J gave up 0 bases, with 6 bases separating them. The germline CDR1 and CDR2 sequences are SGHNT and YYREEE (reference sequence). The CDR3: CASSLGTPNYGYTF. The CDR3 nucleotides are TGTGCCAGCAGCTTGGGGACACCTAACTATGGCTACACCTTC.

The chain has TRBV4-3 and TRBJ2-3; TRBD2 matches at 7 bases. CDR1 is LGHNA, CDR2 YSLEER, per germline. The J segment lost 4 bases and the V segment lost 0 bases, leaving 1 base of the junction unmatched. The CDR3 covers 14 residues. CDR3 residues: CASSQEGRADTQYF. The CDR3 DNA reads as TGCGCCAGCAGCCAAGAGGGGAGGGCAGATACGCAGTATTTT.

The V and J genes are TRBV12-3 or TRBV12-4 and TRBJ2-7; D unclear. V lost 7 bases to trimming and J lost 0 bases, with 10 bases between them. The CDR3 runs 13 residues. The CDR3 nucleotides read TGTGCCAGCAATAGTGCTAGCTCCTACGAGCAGTACTTC. It specifies CASNSASSYEQYF.

This clone was seen only a few times. The rearrangement uses TRBV6-5 and TRBJ1-1, with a weak D call TRBD1 (5 bases). Trimming took 7 bases from V and 1 from J, leaving 13 bases between them. Germline V gene data show CDR1 as MNHEY and CDR2 as SVGAGI. The CDR3 totals 14 residues. CDR3 residues: CASTKGQTNTEAFF. CDR3 sequence (DNA): TGTGCCAGCACCAAGGGGCAGACGAACACTGAAGCTTTCTTT.

This chain joins TRBV27 and TRBJ1-1; the D is unclear. The V and J ends lost 5 bases and 2 bases respectively, with 12 bases between them. Germline V gene sequence: CDR1 MNHEY, CDR2 SMNVEV (reference sequence). The CDR3 contains 14 residues. The CDR3 sequence: CASSLRHPNTEAFF. CDR3 coding DNA: TGTGCCAGCAGTCTAAGACATCCTAACACTGAAGCTTTCTTT.

The chain couples TRBV19 to TRBJ1-5, with 11 bases lining up with TRBD1. V lost 5 bases to trimming and J lost 6 bases; unmatched junction nucleotides: 12. Germline loops: CDR1 LNHDA, CDR2 SQIVND (reference sequence). CDR3 length equals 17 residues. CDR3 loop: CASSARTGGAKSQPQHF. The CDR3 DNA reads TGTGCCAGTAGTGCCCGGACAGGGGGCGCGAAAAGTCAGCCCCAGCATTTT.

This chain links TRBV10-3 with TRBJ2-5; tentatively, D is TRBD1 (5 bases). CDR1 ENHRY and CDR2 SYGVKD come from the germline V gene. The CDR3 is 13 residues long. Between the trimmed V and J ends, which lost 6 bases and 5 bases, there was a span of 13 bases. The CDR3 loop reads CAIRARPGETQYF. CDR3 DNA: TGTGCCATCAGAGCCCGTCCAGGGGAGACCCAGTACTTC.

CDR3 bases: TGTGCCAGCAGCTCCGGACAGGCGCGGGCTTTCTTT. It codes for CASSSGQARAFF. The genes are TRBV11-3 and TRBJ1-1; 7 bases line up with TRBD1. The germline V gene encodes CDR1 SGHNT and CDR2 YENEEA. The CDR3 length is 12 residues. The trim removed 4 bases at V and 11 bases at J, leaving 7 bases unmatched.

J is TRBJ1-1 and V is TRBV5-1; D not resolved. CDR1 is SGHRS and CDR2 is YFSETQ in the germline V gene. The CDR3 spans 13 residues. With 4 bases removed from V and 1 base from J, the gap between germline ends came to 8 bases. CDR3: CASSPNTNTEAFF. The CDR3 bases are TGCGCCAGCAGCCCGAACACGAACACTGAAGCTTTCTTT.

The chain has TRBV5-4 and TRBJ1-3, with D possibly matching TRBD1 (6 bases). The germline V and J ends were trimmed by 0 bases and 0 bases, with 10 bases remaining between them. Germline V gives CDR1 SGHNT, CDR2 YYREEE (reference sequence). This CDR3 is built from 16 residues. In nucleotides, the CDR3 is TGTGCCAGCAGCTTGGCAGGGGCTAACTCTGGAAACACCATATATTTT. Encoded protein: CASSLAGANSGNTIYF.

This clone was seen a single time. The rearrangement uses TRBV18 and TRBJ1-3; TRBD1 agrees at 8 bases. The CDR3 length is 14 residues. V was pared by 3 bases and J by 8 bases, with 6 bases of the junction left unmatched. The germline CDR1 and CDR2 sequences are KGHSH and LQKENI. CDR3 coding DNA: TGTGCCAGCTCACCTGACAGGGGAGCATACACCATATATTTT. Residues: CASSPDRGAYTIYF.

The V gene is TRBV5-1, the J gene TRBJ2-7; 7 bases agree with TRBD1. The germline gives CDR1 SGHRS, CDR2 YFSETQ. The CDR3 is 15 residues long. J lost 0 bases, V lost 4 bases, and 7 bases had no gene match. CDR3 DNA sequence: TGCGCCAGCAGCGGCGGACAGGCGGTCTCCTACGAGCAGTACTTC. This codes for CASSGGQAVSYEQYF.

This chain uses TRBV2 with TRBJ1-1; 7 nucleotides agree with TRBD1. V shed 7 bases, J shed 1 base, and the junction held 15 bases outside the gene matches. Germline V gene data show CDR1 as SNHLY and CDR2 as FYNNEI. The CDR3 sequence is 17 residues long. In DNA, the CDR3 is TGTGCCAGCATAAATCCCGACAGGGAGGAGCGGAACACTGAAGCTTTCTTT. It is translated as CASINPDREERNTEAFF. The whole variable domain, remainder taken from reference TRBV2 and TRBJ1-1, is EPEVTQTPSHQVTQMGQEVILRCVPISNHLYFYWYRQILGQKVEFLVSFYNNEISEKSEIFDDQFSVERPDGSNFTLKIRSTKLEDSAMYFCASINPDREERNTEAFFGQGTRLTVV.

This clone came up a few times. Other DNA sequences from this sample encode an identical CDR3 as well. The J gene is TRBJ1-2, the V gene TRBV27; 7 bases align to TRBD1. The CDR3 covers 13 residues. CDR1 is MNHEY and CDR2 is SMNVEV in the germline V gene (reference sequence). The junction had 3 bases not matched to a gene; V was cut back by 3 bases and J by 5 bases. CDR3 coding DNA: TGTGCCAGCAGTTTTTCAGGGGGGTATGGCTACACCTTC. The encoded protein is CASSFSGGYGYTF.

The rearrangement uses TRBV4-1 and TRBJ2-3; 8 bases are a match to TRBD2. The ends lost 4 bases at V and 1 base at J; junction bases unmatched: 7. The CDR3 totals 16 residues. Germline CDR1 is MGHRA and CDR2 is YSYEKL. The CDR3 protein is CASSPLGSGGTDTQYF. CDR3 in DNA: TGCGCCAGCAGCCCCTTAGGTAGCGGGGGCACAGATACGCAGTATTTT.

The J gene is TRBJ2-7, the V gene TRBV25-1, with a weak D call TRBD2 (5 bases). Germline-derived CDR1 and CDR2 are MGHDK and SYGVNS. The ends were cut back, 5 bases at V and 6 bases at J, with 20 bases in the middle. This CDR3 has 15 amino acids. CDR3 region: CASSSDGPSNVEQYF. For the CDR3, the DNA is TGTGCCAGCAGTTCAGATGGTCCTAGCAACGTCGAGCAGTACTTC.

The chain recombines TRBV4-2 with TRBJ1-2; 8 bases fit TRBD1. The CDR3 consists of 17 residues. Germline lookup yields CDR1 LGHNA and CDR2 YNFKEQ. The trim removed 1 base at V and 2 bases at J, leaving 9 bases unmatched. DNA of the CDR3: TGTGCCAGCAGCCAAGCCGGGACAGGACTTTTAAACTATGGCTACACCTTC. It encodes CASSQAGTGLLNYGYTF.

The chain combines TRBV18 with TRBJ2-7, with a possible D match to TRBD2 (6 bases). The CDR3 runs 12 residues. Germline V gives CDR1 KGHSH, CDR2 LQKENI. Trimming pared 6 bases from V and 5 bases from J, leaving 11 bases between. The DNA of the CDR3 is TGTGCCAGCTCGCGGGGAGGCAACGAGCAGTACTTC. The encoded protein is CASSRGGNEQYF.

J is TRBJ2-4 and V is TRBV3-1 (or the pseudogene TRBV3-2); D remains unclear. Germline CDR1 LGHDT, CDR2 YNNKEL (reference sequence). The CDR3 length is 16 residues. The V and J ends lost 0 bases and 0 bases respectively, with 9 bases between them. The CDR3 loop is CASSQDAVVAKNIQYF. Written as DNA, the CDR3 is TGTGCCAGCAGCCAAGATGCGGTAGTAGCCAAAAACATTCAGTACTTC.

The chain recombines TRBV14 with TRBJ1-4; TRBD1 matches 12 bases. Germline CDR1 SGHDN, CDR2 FVKESK. This CDR3 is 15 amino acids long. The junction had 5 bases not matched to a gene; V was cut back by 3 bases and J by 9 bases. This CDR3 reads CASSHLGQGAKKLFF. CDR3 DNA sequence: TGTGCCAGCAGCCACCTGGGACAGGGGGCGAAAAAACTGTTTTTT.

The CDR3 reads CASSYRTGQGPSSGANVLTF. In DNA, the CDR3 is TGTGCCAGCAGTTACAGGACGGGACAGGGACCCTCCTCTGGGGCCAACGTCCTGACTTTC. The V gene is TRBV6-2 or TRBV6-3, the J gene TRBJ2-6; 9 positions agree with TRBD1. The CDR3 contains 20 residues. Germline CDR1 MNHEY, CDR2 SVGEGT. Trimming took 2 bases from V and 0 from J; bases not matched to a gene: 11.

The count of this clone is one. The genes are TRBV25-1 and TRBJ2-2; 7 positions match TRBD2. Looked up from germline, CDR1 is MGHDK and CDR2 is SYGVNS. This CDR3 region has 13 residues. With V trimmed by 4 bases and J by 6 bases, 2 bases remained unmatched. The CDR3 here is CASSGGGAGELFF. CDR3 bases: TGTGCCAGCAGTGGCGGGGGAGCCGGGGAGCTGTTTTTT.